This note documents a single T cell receptor (beta chain) sequence. What it binds is unknown. A second 7 to 11 cycle PCR used barcoded and J-beta primers. Through a template-switch adaptor with 12 random nucleotides, each cDNA molecule received a tag. TCRdb re-analysed the 5' RACE reads in MiXCR, keeping a single row per CDR3 protein. Here the sample spans hundreds of thousands of distinct CDR3 sequences, 30% to 45% being singletons. This entry is derived from a study of blood T cells in healthy people across ages. This CDR3 region has 12 residues. Trimming took 6 bases from V and 5 from J, leaving 8 bases between them. Notes on the study in general: Compared with aged donors, long-lived donors showed fewer expanded clones, suggesting selection. Considered underestimates were the diversity estimates obtained from one million T cells.

The sequenced sample consisted of blood. The TCR sequence derives from a man younger than 35 in good health. The chain employs TRBV12-3 or TRBV12-4 and TRBJ1-5, with D unclear. The CDR3 DNA reads as TGTGCCAGCAGGGGCCCGTATCAGCCCCAGCATTTT. Amino acids: CASRGPYQPQHF.